This T cell receptor beta chain was identified in a study of OX40 agonist ivuxolimab in advanced cancers. Study information: A diagnosis of hepatocellular carcinoma, melanoma, renal cell or head and neck cancer was present in dose-escalation patients. Study results and caveats: The authors also found low normalized T-cell clonal expansion in some nonresponders. By week 6 at 0.1 to 3.0 mg/kg, blood CD4+ and CD8+ T cells had expanded clonally.

This table comes from immunoSEQ multiplex PCR, and its TCRdb copy is limited to in-frame clones, with some not included. The sample lists 45,000 to 60,000 clones, over 60% seen once, with about 2.4% in the top ten. V was trimmed by 6 bases and J by 3 bases, leaving 11 bases between them. This CDR3 has 13 residues. The germline V gene has CDR1 MNHNS and CDR2 SASEGT. Remarks on this clone: Its matching antigen is unknown.

The chain uses TRBV6-1 and TRBJ1-1; the D is unclear. This specimen consisted of CD4+ or CD8+ T cells sorted from blood, obtained in a trial of the OX40 agonist ivuxolimab. The origin of this receptor is an adult with an advanced solid tumor such as melanoma, head and neck, liver or kidney cancer. The CDR3 loop reads CASSPQEDTEAFF. The CDR3 DNA reads TGTGCCAGCAGCCCACAAGAGGACACTGAAGCTTTCTTT.